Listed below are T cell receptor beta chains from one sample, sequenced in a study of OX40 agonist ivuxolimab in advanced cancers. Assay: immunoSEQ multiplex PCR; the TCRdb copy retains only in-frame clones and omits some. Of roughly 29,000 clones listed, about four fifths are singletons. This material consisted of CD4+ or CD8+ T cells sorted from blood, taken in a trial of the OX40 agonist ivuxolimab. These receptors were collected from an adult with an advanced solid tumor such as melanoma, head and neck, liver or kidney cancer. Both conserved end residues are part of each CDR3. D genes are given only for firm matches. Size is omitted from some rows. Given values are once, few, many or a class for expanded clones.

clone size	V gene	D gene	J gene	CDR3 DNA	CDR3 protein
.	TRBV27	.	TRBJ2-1	TGTGCCAGCAGTTTAGCGACAGGTACCTACAATGAGCAGTTCTTC	CASSLATGTYNEQFF
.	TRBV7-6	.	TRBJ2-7	TGTGCCAGCAGCATTTCGGAATCCTACGAGCAGTACTTC	CASSISESYEQYF
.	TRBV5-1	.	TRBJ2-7	TGCGCCAGCAGCCCACAGGGTACCTTCCACTACGAGCAGTACTTC	CASSPQGTFHYEQYF
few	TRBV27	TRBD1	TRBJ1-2	TGTGCCAGCAGTGCATCACAGGGGGCGGATGGCTACACCTTC	CASSASQGADGYTF
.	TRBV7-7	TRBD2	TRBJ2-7	TGTGCTAGCAGCGTATTAGCGGGAGGGAGCTACGAGCAGTACTTC	CASSVLAGGSYEQYF
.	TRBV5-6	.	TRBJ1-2	TGTGCCAGCAGCTTGAACGGGAATGGCTACACCTTC	CASSLNGNGYTF
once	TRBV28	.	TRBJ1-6	TGTGCCAGCACCCCCCCGCCAGACCCCTTGGGGAATTCACCCCTCCACTTT	CASTPPPDPLGNSPLHF
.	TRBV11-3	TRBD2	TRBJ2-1	TGTGCCAGCAGCTTAGCCACCCTAGCGGGGAGCTCCTACAATGAGCAGTTCTTC	CASSLATLAGSSYNEQFF
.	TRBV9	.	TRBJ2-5	TGTGCCAGCAGCGTAGAAGCGACCCCCGGTGAGACCCAGTACTTC	CASSVEATPGETQYF
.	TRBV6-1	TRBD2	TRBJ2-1	TGTGCCAGCAGTGAGGTGGTAGCGGGGGGTGGACTCAATGAGCAGTTCTTC	CASSEVVAGGGLNEQFF
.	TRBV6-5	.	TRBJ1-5	TGTGCCAGCAGTTACTCGAGTAATCAGCCCCAGCATTTT	CASSYSSNQPQHF
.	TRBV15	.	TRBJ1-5	TGTGCCACCAGCAGAGATGGGGGGAAAGGTCAGCCCCAGCATTTT	CATSRDGGKGQPQHF
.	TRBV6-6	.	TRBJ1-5	TGTGCCAGCAGCCCCACAGGGAGTCAGCCCCAGCATTTT	CASSPTGSQPQHF
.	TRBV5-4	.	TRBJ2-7	TGTGCCAGCAGCTTGTCTCGACAATCCTCTTACGAGCAGTACTTC	CASSLSRQSSYEQYF
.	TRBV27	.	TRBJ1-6	TGTGCCAGCAGTGACTCTCCGGGACCCAATTCACCCCTCCACTTT	CASSDSPGPNSPLHF
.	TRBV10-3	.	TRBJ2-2	TGTGCCATCAGTGAGACCAGCACAACCTACACCGGGGAGCTGTTTTTT	CAISETSTTYTGELFF
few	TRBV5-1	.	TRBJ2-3	TGCGCCAGCAGCTTGGGGCTTGAGGACCGCACAGATACGCAGTATTTT	CASSLGLEDRTDTQYF
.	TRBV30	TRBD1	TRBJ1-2	TGTGCCTGGAGTCTTCAGGGGGGCGGCTACACCTTC	CAWSLQGGGYTF
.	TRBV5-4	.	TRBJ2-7	TGTGCCAGCAGCTGGGGTACTGTAAGCGAGCAGTACTTC	CASSWGTVSEQYF
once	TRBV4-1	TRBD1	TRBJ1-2	TGCGCCAGCAGTTATAGGGGGCAGGGGGCATATGGCTACACCTTC	CASSYRGQGAYGYTF
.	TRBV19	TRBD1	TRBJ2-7	TGTGCCAGTAGTATCCAGGGCAGGGGGCGCGAGCAGTACTTC	CASSIQGRGREQYF
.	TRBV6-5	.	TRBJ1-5	TGTGCCAGCAGTTCCTTCTCAAATCAGCCCCAGCATTTT	CASSSFSNQPQHF
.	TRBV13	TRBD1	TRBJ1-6	TGTGCCAGCAGCTTAAATTCGGGGGACAGAAAACCCCTCCACTTT	CASSLNSGDRKPLHF
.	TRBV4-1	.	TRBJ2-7	TGCGCCAGCAGCCAAGATTTCCGGGAGCTGGTGTACGAGCAGTACTTC	CASSQDFRELVYEQYF
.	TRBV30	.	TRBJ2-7	TGTGCCTGGAGTGTTGGGACAAATTACGAGCAGTACTTC	CAWSVGTNYEQYF
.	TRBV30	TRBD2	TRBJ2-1	TGTGCCTGGAGTGGACTGGGCGGGGGGGCCAGAAATGAGCAGTTCTTC	CAWSGLGGGARNEQFF
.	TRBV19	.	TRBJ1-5	TGTGCCAGTAGTATAGATCGGGAGATTTTGCAGCCCCAGCATTTT	CASSIDREILQPQHF
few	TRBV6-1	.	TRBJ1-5	TGTGCCAGCAGTATTTATCGGGATCAGCCCCAGCATTTT	CASSIYRDQPQHF
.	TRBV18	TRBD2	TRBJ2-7	TGTGCCAGCTCCCCCAGAGCGGGAGCACAACCCTACGAGCAGTACTTC	CASSPRAGAQPYEQYF
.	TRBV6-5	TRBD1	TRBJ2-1	TGTGCCAGCAGTTCACCTATCAGGGGGCCCTACAATGAGCAGTTCTTC	CASSSPIRGPYNEQFF
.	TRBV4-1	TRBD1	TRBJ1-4	TGCGCCAGCAGCCAAGAAGGCAGGGGGCTTGAAAAACTGTTTTTT	CASSQEGRGLEKLFF
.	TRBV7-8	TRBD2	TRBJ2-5	TGTGCCAGCAGCCTTAGCGGGAGAGAGACCCAGTACTTC	CASSLSGRETQYF
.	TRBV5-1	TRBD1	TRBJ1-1	TGCGCCAGCAGGGGAGACAGGGCGGGCACTGAAGCTTTCTTT	CASRGDRAGTEAFF
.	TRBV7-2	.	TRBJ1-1	TGTGCCAGCAGGGGGACCTCACTTGAAGCTTTCTTT	CASRGTSLEAFF
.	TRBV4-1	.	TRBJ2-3	TGCGCCAGCAGCCAAGTGCACCCTAGCACAGATACGCAGTATTTT	CASSQVHPSTDTQYF
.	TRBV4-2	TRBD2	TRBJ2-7	TGTGCCAGCAGCGATACCGAGACTAGCGGTTACGAGCAGTACTTC	CASSDTETSGYEQYF
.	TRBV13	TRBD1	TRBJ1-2	TGTGCCAGCAGCTTAGGACGTTCGGGACAGGGGGTGGACACCTTC	CASSLGRSGQGVDTF
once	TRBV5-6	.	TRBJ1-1	TGTGCCAGCAGCTTGGGACGGGGGTTTGAAGCTTTCTTT	CASSLGRGFEAFF
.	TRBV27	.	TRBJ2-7	TGTGCCAGCAGCCTTTTGACAGGCTACGAGCAGTACTTC	CASSLLTGYEQYF
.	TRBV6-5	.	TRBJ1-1	TGTGCCAGCAGTTACTCGATAGGGGGAAACACTGAAGCTTTCTTT	CASSYSIGGNTEAFF
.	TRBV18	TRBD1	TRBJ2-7	TGTGCCAGCTCACCAACTGGGACAGGGCTTCCCTACGAGCAGTACTTC	CASSPTGTGLPYEQYF
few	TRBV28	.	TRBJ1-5	TGTGCCAGCAGTATTCGGACAACTAATCAGCCCCAGCATTTT	CASSIRTTNQPQHF
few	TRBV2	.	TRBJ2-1	TGTGCCAGCAGGGTACAGGGTTCTTATTGGAATGAGCAGTTCTTC	CASRVQGSYWNEQFF
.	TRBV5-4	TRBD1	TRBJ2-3	TGTGCCAGCAGCCAAACCGGGACAGTTTCTAGCACAGATACGCAGTATTTT	CASSQTGTVSSTDTQYF
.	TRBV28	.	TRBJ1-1	TGTGCCAGCAGTTTTTCTAGATTCGCCGGGCCCCAAAAGGTAGCTTTCTTT	CASSFSRFAGPQKVAFF
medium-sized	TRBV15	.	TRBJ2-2	TGTGCCACCAGCAGAGCACAGGGCGACTCCGGGGAGCTGTTTTTT	CATSRAQGDSGELFF
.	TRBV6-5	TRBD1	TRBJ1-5	TGTGCCAGCAGTGAGACAGGGAATGGTCAGCCCCAGCATTTT	CASSETGNGQPQHF
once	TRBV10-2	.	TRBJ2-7	TGCGCCAGCACCTCCTACAGGGAGTCCCCTAAGCCCTACGAGCAGTACTTC	CASTSYRESPKPYEQYF
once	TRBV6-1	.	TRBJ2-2	TGTGCCAGCAGTCAAGGGACCGGGGAGCTGTTTTTT	CASSQGTGELFF
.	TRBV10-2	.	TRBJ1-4	TGCGCCAGCATGGGTCTTTCCGGGGAGGGTAATGAAAAACTGTTTTTT	CASMGLSGEGNEKLFF
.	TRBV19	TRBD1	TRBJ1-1	TGTGCCTCCGGCCAGGGGGCTTCCCCCTACACTGAAGCTTTCTTT	CASGQGASPYTEAFF
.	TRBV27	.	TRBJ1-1	TGTGCCAGCACGACCGGGACGAAGAACACTGAAGCTTTCTTT	CASTTGTKNTEAFF
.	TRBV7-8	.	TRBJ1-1	TGTGCCAGCAGCTTCAGGGTTAGCACTGAAGCTTTCTTT	CASSFRVSTEAFF
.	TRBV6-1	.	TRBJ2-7	TGTGCCAGCAGTACAAGGTGGGAAGACGAGCAGTACTTC	CASSTRWEDEQYF
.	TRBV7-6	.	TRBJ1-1	TGTGCCAGCAGCTTTCCCACAGGAGGGACTGAAGCTTTCTTT	CASSFPTGGTEAFF
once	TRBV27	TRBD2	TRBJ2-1	TGTGCCAGCAGTTCGACTAGCGGGAGTGTATATGAGCAGTTCTTC	CASSSTSGSVYEQFF
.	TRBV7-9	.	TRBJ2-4	TGTGCCAGCAGCTTAGACAAAGCCAAAAACATTCAGTACTTC	CASSLDKAKNIQYF
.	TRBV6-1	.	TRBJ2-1	TGTGCCAGCAACCTCGGCGGGGAAAATGAGCAGTTCTTC	CASNLGGENEQFF
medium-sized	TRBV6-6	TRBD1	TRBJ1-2	TGTGCCAGCAGTTTCGATGGACAGGGGGCTGTATCGGGCTACACCTTC	CASSFDGQGAVSGYTF